The clone carrying this TCR beta chain has ten or more counts. The antigen remains undetermined. This entry comes from a study of T cell repertoires in cytomegalovirus infection. The wider study: Selected CMV epitopes included recently identified HLA-C-restricted ones as well as well-studied HLA-B-restricted ones. Both CMV infection and a matching HLA type were indicated by public TCR beta signatures.

TCRdb reprocessed the reads with MiXCR, giving one entry per CDR3 protein. The sample has under 450,000 distinct CDR3 sequences, about 32% seen once. In germline, CDR1 is MNHEY, CDR2 SVGAGI. This CDR3 is 14 amino acids long. V was shortened by 1 base and J by 8 bases, with 11 bases between the two germline ends. Overall study findings and caveats: CMV-specific TCR beta clonotypes restricted by HLA-C dominated the ex vivo response.

The chain employs TRBV6-5 and TRBJ2-2; D might be TRBD2 (6 bases). This TCR came from a human donor in good health (CMV status not recorded). Some clones in this sample may be carry-over from other donors' samples. Here the sequenced sample was cultured PBMCs, taken from culture after CMV antigen stimulation. CDR3 region: CASSYFGSTGELFF. CDR3 sequence (DNA): TGTGCCAGCAGTTACTTCGGGAGTACGGGGGAGCTGTTTTTT.